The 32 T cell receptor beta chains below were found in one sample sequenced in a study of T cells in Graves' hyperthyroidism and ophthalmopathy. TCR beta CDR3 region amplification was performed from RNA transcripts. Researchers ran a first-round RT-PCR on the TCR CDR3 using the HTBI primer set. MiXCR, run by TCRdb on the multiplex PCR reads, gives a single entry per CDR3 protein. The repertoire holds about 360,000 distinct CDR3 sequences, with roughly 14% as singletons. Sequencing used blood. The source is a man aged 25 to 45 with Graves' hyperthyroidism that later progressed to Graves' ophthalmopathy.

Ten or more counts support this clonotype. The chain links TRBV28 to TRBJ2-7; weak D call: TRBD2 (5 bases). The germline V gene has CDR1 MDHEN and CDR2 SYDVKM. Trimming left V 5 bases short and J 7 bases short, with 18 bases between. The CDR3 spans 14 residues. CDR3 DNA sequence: TGTGCCAGCAGTACGCTTAATGCGAGGGTTGAGCAGTACTTC. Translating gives CASSTLNARVEQYF.

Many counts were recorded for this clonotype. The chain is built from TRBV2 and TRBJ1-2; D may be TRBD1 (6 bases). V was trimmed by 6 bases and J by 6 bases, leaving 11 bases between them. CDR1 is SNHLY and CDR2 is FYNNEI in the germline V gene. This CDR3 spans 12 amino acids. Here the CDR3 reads CASRRGTDGYTF. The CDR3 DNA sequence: TGTGCCAGCAGGAGGGGGACGGATGGCTACACCTTC.

The CDR3, as DNA: TGTGCCATCAGTACAACCGGGACACTTGTCTCTGGGGCCAACGTCCTGACTTTC. Amino acids: CAISTTGTLVSGANVLTF. The V call is TRBV10-3, the J call TRBJ2-6, with D perhaps TRBD1 (6 bases). CDR1 is ENHRY, CDR2 SYGVKD, per germline. V was clipped by 5 bases and J by 0 bases, with 17 bases between them. The CDR3 has 18 residues.

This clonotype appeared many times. CDR3 sequence reads: CASAPPSAETQYF. The DNA for the CDR3 is TGTGCCAGCGCCCCCCCTAGCGCTGAGACCCAGTACTTC. The chain uses TRBV12-3 or TRBV12-4 and TRBJ2-5, with TRBD2 as a possible D gene (6 bases). The CDR3 is 13 amino acids. V was clipped by 8 bases and J by 5 bases, with 15 bases between them.

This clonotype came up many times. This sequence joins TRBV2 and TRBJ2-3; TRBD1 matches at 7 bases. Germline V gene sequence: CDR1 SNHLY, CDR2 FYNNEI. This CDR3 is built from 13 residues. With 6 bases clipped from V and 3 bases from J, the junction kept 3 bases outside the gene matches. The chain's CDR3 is CASRKTGTDTQYF. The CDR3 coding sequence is TGTGCCAGCAGGAAGACAGGGACAGATACGCAGTATTTT.

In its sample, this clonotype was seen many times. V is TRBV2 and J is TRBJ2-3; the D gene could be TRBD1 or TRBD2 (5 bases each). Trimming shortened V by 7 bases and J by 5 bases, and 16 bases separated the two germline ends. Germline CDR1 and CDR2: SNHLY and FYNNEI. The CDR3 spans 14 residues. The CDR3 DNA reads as TGTGCCAGCATGAGACTCGAGGGGCAAGATACGCAGTATTTT. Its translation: CASMRLEGQDTQYF.

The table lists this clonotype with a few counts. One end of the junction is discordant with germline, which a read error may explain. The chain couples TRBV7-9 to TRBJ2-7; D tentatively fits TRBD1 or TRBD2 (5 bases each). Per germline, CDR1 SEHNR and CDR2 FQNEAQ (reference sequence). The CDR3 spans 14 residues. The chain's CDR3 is CASSVARQLYEQYF. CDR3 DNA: TGTGCCAGCAGCGTAGCGAGACAGCTCTACGAGCAGTACTTC.

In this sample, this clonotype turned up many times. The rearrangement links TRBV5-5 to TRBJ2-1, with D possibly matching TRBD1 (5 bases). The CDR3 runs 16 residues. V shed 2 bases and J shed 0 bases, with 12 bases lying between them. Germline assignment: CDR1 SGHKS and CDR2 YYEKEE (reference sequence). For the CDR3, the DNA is TGTGCCAGCAGCTTACGAACAGGCAACTCCTACAATGAGCAGTTCTTC. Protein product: CASSLRTGNSYNEQFF.

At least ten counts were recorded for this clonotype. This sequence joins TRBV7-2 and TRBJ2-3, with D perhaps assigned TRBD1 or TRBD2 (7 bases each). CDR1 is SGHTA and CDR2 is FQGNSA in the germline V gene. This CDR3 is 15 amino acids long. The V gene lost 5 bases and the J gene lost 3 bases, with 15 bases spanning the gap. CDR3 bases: TGTGCCAGCAGCGCGCAGGGGGGGCCGACAGATACGCAGTATTTT. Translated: CASSAQGGPTDTQYF.

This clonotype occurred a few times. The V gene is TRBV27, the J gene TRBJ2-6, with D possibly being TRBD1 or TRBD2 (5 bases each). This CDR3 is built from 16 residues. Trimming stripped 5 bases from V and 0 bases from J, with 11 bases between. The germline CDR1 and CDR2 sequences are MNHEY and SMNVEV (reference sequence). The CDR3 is CASSPRGPSGANVLTF. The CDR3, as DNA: TGTGCCAGCAGTCCCCGGGGCCCCTCTGGGGCCAACGTCCTGACTTTC.

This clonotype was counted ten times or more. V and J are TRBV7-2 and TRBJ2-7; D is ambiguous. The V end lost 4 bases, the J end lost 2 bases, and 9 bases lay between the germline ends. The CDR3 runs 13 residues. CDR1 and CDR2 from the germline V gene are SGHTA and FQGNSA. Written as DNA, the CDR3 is TGTGCCAGCAGCTCCGCGCCTCCCTACGAGCAGTACTTC. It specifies CASSSAPPYEQYF.

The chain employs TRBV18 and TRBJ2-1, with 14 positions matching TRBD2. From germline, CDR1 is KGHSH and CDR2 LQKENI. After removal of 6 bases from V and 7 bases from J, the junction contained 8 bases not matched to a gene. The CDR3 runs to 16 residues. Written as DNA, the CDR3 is TGTGCCAGCTCCCAGGGACTAGCGGGGGTAGGTAATGAGCAGTTCTTC. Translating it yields CASSQGLAGVGNEQFF. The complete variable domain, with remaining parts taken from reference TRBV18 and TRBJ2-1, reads NAGVMQNPRHLVRRRGQEARLRCSPMKGHSHVYWYRQLPEEGLKFMVYLQKENIIDESGMPKERFSAEFPKEGPSILRIQQVVRGDSAAYFCASSQGLAGVGNEQFFGPGTRLTVL.

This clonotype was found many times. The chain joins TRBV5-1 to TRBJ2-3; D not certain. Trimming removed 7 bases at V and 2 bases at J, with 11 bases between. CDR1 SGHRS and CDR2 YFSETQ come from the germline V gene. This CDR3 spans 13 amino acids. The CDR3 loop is CASRLVNTDTQYF. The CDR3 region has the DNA TGCGCCAGCCGACTGGTCAACACAGATACGCAGTATTTT.

The DNA of the CDR3 is TGCAGTGCTCACCCGACTAGCGGGGGGACCTACGAGCAGTACTTC. Residues: CSAHPTSGGTYEQYF. The chain is built from TRBV20-1 and TRBJ2-7; 13 positions agree with TRBD2. The germline V gene encodes CDR1 DFQATT and CDR2 SNEGSKA (reference sequence). This CDR3 is 15 amino acids long. V was clipped by 5 bases and J by 2 bases; unmatched bases: 6.

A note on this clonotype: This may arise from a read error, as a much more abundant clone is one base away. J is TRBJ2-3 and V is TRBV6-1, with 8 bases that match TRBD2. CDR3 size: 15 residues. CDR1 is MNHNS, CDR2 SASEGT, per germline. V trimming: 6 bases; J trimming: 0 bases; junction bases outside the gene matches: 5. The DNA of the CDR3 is TGTGCCAGCAGGGCCAGCGGGGGTAGCACAGATACGCAGTATTTT. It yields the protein CASRASGGSTDTQYF.

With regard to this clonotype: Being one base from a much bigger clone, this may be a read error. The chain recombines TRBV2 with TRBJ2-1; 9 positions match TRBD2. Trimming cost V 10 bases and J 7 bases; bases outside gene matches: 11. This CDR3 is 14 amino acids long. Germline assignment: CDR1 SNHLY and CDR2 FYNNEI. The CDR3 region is CANSYGGGANEQFF. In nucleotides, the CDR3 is TGTGCCAACAGCTATGGCGGGGGGGCGAATGAGCAGTTCTTC.

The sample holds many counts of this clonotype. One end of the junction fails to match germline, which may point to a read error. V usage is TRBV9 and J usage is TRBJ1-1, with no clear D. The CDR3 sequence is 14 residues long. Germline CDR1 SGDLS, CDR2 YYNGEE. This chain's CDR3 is CASSVGPGNTEAFF. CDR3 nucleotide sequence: TGCGCCAGCAGCGTTGGCCCAGGAAACACTGAAGCTTTCTTT. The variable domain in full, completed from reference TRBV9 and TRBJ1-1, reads DSGVTQTPKHLITATGQRVTLRCSPRSGDLSVYWYQQSLDQGLQFLIQYYNGEERAKGNILERFSAQQFPDLHSELNLSSLELGDSALYFCASSVGPGNTEAFFGQGTRLTVV.

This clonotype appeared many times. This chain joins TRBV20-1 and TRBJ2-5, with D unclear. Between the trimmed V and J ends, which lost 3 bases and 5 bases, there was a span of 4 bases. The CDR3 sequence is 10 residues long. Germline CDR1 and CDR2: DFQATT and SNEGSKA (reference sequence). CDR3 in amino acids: CSARVETQYF. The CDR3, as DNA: TGCAGTGCTAGGGTGGAGACCCAGTACTTC.

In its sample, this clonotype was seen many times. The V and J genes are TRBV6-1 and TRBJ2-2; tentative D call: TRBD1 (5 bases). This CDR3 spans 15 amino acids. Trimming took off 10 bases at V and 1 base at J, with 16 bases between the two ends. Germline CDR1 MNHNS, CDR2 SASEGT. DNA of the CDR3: TGTGCCACGGCGCGATGGGGCGTGAACACCGGGGAGCTGTTTTTT. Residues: CATARWGVNTGELFF.

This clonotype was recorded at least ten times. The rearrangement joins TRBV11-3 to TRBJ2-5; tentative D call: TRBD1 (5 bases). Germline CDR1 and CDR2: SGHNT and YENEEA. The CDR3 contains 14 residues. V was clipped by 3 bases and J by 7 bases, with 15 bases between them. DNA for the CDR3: TGTGCCAGCAGCTTTTCCCAGGGCCAGGGGACCCAGTACTTC. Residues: CASSFSQGQGTQYF.

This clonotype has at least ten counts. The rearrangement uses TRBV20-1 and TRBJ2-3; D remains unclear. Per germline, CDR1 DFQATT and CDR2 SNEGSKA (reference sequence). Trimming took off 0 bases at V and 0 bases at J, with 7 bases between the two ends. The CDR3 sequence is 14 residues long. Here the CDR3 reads CSARDGSSTDTQYF. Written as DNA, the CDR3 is TGCAGTGCTAGAGATGGCAGTAGCACAGATACGCAGTATTTT.

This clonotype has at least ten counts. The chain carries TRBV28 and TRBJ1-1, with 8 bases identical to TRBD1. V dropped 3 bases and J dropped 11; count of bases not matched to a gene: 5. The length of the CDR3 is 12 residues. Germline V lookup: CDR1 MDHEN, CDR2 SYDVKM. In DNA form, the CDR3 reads TGTGCCAGCAGTTTCATGACAGGGGTCGCTTTCTTT. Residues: CASSFMTGVAFF.

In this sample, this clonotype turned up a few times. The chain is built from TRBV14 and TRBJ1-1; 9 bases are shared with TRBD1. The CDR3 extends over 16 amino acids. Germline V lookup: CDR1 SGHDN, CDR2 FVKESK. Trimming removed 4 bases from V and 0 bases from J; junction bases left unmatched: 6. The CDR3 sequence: CASSLGQGHMNTEAFF. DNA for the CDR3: TGTGCCAGCAGCCTGGGACAGGGACACATGAACACTGAAGCTTTCTTT.

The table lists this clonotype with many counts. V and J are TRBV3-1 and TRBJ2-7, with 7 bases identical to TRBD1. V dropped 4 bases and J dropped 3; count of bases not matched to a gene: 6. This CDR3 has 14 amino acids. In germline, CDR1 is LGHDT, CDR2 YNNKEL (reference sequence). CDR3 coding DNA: TGTGCCAGCAGCCGGATCGACAGGGACTACGAGCAGTACTTC. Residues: CASSRIDRDYEQYF.

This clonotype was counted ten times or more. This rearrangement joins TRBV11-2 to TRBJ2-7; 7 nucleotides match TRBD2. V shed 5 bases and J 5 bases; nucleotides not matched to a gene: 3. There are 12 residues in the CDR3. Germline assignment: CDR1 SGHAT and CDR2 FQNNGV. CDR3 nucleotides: TGTGCCAGCAGCCCAGGACTAGACGAGCAGTACTTC. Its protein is CASSPGLDEQYF.

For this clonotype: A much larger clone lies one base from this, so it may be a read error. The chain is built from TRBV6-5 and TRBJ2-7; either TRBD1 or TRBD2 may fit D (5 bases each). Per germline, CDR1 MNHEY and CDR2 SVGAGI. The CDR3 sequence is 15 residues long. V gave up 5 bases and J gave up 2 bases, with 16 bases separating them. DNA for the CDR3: TGTGCCAGCAGTAACCCCGGGGCAGGCGCCTACGAGCAGTACTTC. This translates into CASSNPGAGAYEQYF.

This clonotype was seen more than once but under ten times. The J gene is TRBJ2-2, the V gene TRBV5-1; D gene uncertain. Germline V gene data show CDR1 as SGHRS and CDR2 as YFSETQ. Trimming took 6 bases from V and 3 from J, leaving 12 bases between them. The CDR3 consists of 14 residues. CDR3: CASKFIVDTGELFF. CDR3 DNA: TGCGCCAGCAAGTTTATAGTCGACACCGGGGAGCTGTTTTTT.

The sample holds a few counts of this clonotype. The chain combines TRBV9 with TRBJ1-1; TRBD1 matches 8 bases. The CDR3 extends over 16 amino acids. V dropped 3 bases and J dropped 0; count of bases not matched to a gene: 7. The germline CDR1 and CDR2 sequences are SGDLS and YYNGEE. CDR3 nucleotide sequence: TGTGCCAGCAGCGCTGGGACAGGTCTTATGAACACTGAAGCTTTCTTT. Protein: CASSAGTGLMNTEAFF.

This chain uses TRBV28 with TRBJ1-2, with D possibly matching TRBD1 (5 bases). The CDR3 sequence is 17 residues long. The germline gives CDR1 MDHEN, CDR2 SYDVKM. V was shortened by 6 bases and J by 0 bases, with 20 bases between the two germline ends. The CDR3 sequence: CASRNSRDAFSNYGYTF. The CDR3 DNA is TGTGCCAGCAGGAATTCCCGGGACGCCTTTTCTAACTATGGCTACACCTTC.

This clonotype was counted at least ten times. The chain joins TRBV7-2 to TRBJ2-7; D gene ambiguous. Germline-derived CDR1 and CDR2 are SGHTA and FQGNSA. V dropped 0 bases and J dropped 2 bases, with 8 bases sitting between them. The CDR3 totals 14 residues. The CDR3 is CASSLASRTYEQYF. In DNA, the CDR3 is TGTGCCAGCAGCTTAGCATCCAGGACCTACGAGCAGTACTTC.

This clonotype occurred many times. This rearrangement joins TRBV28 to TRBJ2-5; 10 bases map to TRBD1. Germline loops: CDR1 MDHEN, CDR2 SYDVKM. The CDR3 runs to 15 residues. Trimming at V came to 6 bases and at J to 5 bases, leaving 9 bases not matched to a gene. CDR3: CASSLDRGRGETQYF. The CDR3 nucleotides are TGTGCCAGCAGCCTCGACAGGGGGCGCGGGGAGACCCAGTACTTC.

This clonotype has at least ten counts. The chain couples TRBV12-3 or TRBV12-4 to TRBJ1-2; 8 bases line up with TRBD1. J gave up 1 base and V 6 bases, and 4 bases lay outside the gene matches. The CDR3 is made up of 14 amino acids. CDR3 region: CASSRDRLNYGYTF. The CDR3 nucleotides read TGTGCCAGCAGCCGGGACAGGCTTAACTATGGCTACACCTTC.